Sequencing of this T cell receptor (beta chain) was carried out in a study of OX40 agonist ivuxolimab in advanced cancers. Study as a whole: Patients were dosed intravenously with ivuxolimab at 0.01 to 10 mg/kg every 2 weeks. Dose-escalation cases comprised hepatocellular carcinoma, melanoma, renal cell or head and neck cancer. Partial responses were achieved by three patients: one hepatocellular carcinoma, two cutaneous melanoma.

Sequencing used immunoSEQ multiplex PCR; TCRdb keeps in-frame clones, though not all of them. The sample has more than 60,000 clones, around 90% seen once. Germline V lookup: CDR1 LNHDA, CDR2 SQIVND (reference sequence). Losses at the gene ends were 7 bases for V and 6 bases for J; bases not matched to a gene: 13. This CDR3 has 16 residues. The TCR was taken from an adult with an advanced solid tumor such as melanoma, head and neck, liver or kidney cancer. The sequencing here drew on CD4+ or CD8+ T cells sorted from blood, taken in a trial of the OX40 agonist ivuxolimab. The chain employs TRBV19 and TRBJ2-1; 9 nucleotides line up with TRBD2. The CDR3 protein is CASKGLAGDSRNEQFF. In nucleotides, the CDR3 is TGTGCCAGTAAAGGGTTAGCGGGAGATTCTCGCAATGAGCAGTTCTTC.